The T cell receptor (beta chain) described here comes from a study of CD8 T cells in ankylosing spondylitis. Study-wide results and limits: In synovial fluid and blood from reactive arthritis, some motif variants were previously reported. As reported, disease-linked clones showed significant enrichment in matched ankylosing spondylitis synovial fluid.

TCRdb ran MiXCR on the 5' RACE reads and lists one entry per CDR3 protein. The sample shows around 250,000 distinct CDR3 sequences, around 10% of them seen only once. This clonotype was picked up a small number of times. The antigen is undetermined. Trimming removed 2 bases from V and 4 bases from J, with 8 bases in between. Germline V CDR1 and CDR2: DFQATT, SNEGSKA (reference sequence). The CDR3 covers 13 residues. The J gene is TRBJ1-4, the V gene TRBV20-1, with a weak D call TRBD1 (6 bases). The TCR was taken from a male donor with ankylosing spondylitis or in good health (not recorded which). The material sequenced was blood, either unsorted or a sorted T cell fraction (not recorded which). The CDR3 loop reads CSARQGINEKLFF. The CDR3 nucleotides are TGCAGTGCTAGACAGGGGATTAATGAAAAACTGTTTTTT.